The sequence of this TCR beta chain was determined in a study of shared clonotypes between healthy human individuals. Study-wide results and caveats: Relative to their counterparts shared across all four donors, non-shared clonotypes exhibited diminished generation probabilities. It was the few donors that limited the genetic and exposure-history diversity represented.

The CDR3 covers 16 residues. Germline values: CDR1 MNHNS, CDR2 SASEGT. V lost 4 bases and J lost 3, with 16 bases in between. This clone was picked up one time. What it binds is not known. Data came from immunoSEQ multiplex PCR; TCRdb stores just in-frame clones and leaves some out. This table has about 1 million clones, 75% to 80% appearing once. The chain carries TRBV6-1 and TRBJ1-5; TRBD1 might be the D (5 bases). The receptor's source is a man aged 18 to 29 in good health. Some clones in this sample may be carry-over from other donors' samples. The sample consisted of memory CD4+ T cells from PBMCs. Subset specified: CD45RA-negative fraction. The CDR3 DNA is TGTGCCAGCAGTGCCCCTTCAGGGTCCCTCAATCAGCCCCAGCATTTT. This translates into CASSAPSGSLNQPQHF.